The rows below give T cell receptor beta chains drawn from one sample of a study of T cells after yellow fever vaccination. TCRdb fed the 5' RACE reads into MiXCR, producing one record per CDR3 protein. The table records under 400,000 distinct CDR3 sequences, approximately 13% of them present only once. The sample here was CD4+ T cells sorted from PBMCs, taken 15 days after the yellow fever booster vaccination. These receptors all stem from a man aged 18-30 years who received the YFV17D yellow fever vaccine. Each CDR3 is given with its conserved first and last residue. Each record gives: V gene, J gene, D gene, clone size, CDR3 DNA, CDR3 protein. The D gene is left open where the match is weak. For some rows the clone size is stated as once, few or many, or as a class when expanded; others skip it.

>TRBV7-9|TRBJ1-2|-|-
TGTGCCAGCAGCCCGATGGGGGGCGAGGATGGCTACACCTTC
CASSPMGGEDGYTF
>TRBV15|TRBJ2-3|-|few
TGTGCCACCAGCAGAGATAGGAGTAGAACAGATACGCAGTATTTT
CATSRDRSRTDTQYF
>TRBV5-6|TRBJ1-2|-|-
TGTGCCAGCAGCTTGATGGGCCTGCGGGGCTACACCTTC
CASSLMGLRGYTF
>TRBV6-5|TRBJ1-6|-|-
TGTGCCAGCAGTTACTCAATACCAGGGTGGGTCGGTTCACCCCTCCACTTT
CASSYSIPGWVGSPLHF
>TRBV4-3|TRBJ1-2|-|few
TGCGCCAGCAGCCAAGAACCGAAGGGTTCCCAGTATGGCTACACCTTC
CASSQEPKGSQYGYTF
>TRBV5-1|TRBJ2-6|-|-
TGCGCCAGCAGCTTGACACTTTTGGCTGGGGCCAACGTCCTGACTTTC
CASSLTLLAGANVLTF
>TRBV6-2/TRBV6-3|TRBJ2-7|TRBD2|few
TGTGCCAGCACCGCGGGAGGACATTTCTACGAGCAGTACTTC
CASTAGGHFYEQYF
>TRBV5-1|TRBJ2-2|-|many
TGCGCCAGCAGCTTGTCCACCGGGGAGCTGTTTTTT
CASSLSTGELFF
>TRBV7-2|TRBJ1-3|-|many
TGTGCCAGCAGCCTCCAGAGCTCTGGAAACACCATATATTTT
CASSLQSSGNTIYF
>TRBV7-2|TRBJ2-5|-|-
TGTGCCAGCAGCTTAGCGCCGGAGACCCAGTACTTC
CASSLAPETQYF
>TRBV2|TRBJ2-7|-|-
TGTGCCAGCAGAAGTGGGGCAGCCTACGAGCAGTACTTC
CASRSGAAYEQYF
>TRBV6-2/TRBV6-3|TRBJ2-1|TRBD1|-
TGTGCCAGCAGTTACTACGGACAGGGGACACCGGCCGAGCAGTTCTTC
CASSYYGQGTPAEQFF
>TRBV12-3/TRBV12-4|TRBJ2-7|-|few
TGTGCCAGCAGTTTCGGGTGGAGGTACGAGCAGTACTTC
CASSFGWRYEQYF
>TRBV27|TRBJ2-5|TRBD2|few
TGTGCCAGCCGACTCGGAACTAGCGGGGGACGGGAGACCCAGTACTTC
CASRLGTSGGRETQYF
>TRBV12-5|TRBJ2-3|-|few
TGTGCTAGTGGTCCAATCAGGGGAGATACGCAGTATTTT
CASGPIRGDTQYF
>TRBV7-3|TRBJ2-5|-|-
TGTGCCAGCAGCCCCGGGACAAGGTTCGACCAAGAGACCCAGTACTTC
CASSPGTRFDQETQYF
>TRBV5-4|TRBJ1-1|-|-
TGTGCCAGCAGCTCGGACTTCCGGGGGTACACTGAAGCTTTCTTT
CASSSDFRGYTEAFF
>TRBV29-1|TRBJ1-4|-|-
TGCAGCGTTAGGCCCACCGAAGCTGAAAAACTGTTTTTT
CSVRPTEAEKLFF
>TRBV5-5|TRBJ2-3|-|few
TGTGCCAGCAGCTTTAGACAGCCCCTCACAGATACGCAGTATTTT
CASSFRQPLTDTQYF
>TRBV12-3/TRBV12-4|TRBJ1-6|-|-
TGTGCCAGCACCTTCCAGGAGGGGATTCCTGTTTCACCCCTCCACTTT
CASTFQEGIPVSPLHF
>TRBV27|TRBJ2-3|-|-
TGTGCCAGCAGTTTATCGGGGGCCATACCCACAGATACGCAGTATTTT
CASSLSGAIPTDTQYF
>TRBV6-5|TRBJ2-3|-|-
TGTGCCAGCAGTTACATCAGAGACCCCCGTATCCTAGAGTATTTT
CASSYIRDPRILEYF
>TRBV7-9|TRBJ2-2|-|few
TGTGCCAGCAGCCCCCGCCGAGGGAGCCCGAACACCGGGGAGCTGTTTTTT
CASSPRRGSPNTGELFF
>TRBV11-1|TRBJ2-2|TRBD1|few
TGTGCCAGCAGCTTCGGACAGGGTATCACCGGGGAGCTGTTTTTT
CASSFGQGITGELFF
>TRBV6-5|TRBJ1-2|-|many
TGTGCCAGCAGTCTAACCGGACGGACCCCTAGAGGCTACACCTTC
CASSLTGRTPRGYTF
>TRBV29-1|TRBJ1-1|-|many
TGCAGCGTGACCGTGGGGAGGGGGAACACTGAAGCTTTCTTT
CSVTVGRGNTEAFF
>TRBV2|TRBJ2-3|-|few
TGTGCCAGCACCGAAAAGGCCATGAGGGCGGGTCGCACAGATACGCAGTATTTT
CASTEKAMRAGRTDTQYF
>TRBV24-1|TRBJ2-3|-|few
TGTGCCACCAGTGTAGGGAATACGCAGTATTTT
CATSVGNTQYF
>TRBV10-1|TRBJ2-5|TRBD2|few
TGCGCCAGCAGTGAGTCAACAGCGGGGGAATGGGAGACCCAGTACTTC
CASSESTAGEWETQYF
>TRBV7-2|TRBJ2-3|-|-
TGTGCCAGCAGCCAGCTCGCGCTTGATATTGATACGCAGTATTTT
CASSQLALDIDTQYF
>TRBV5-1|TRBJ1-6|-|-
TGCGCCAGCAGCTTGGCCCCTGGCGGTGAGAATTCACCCCTCCACTTT
CASSLAPGGENSPLHF
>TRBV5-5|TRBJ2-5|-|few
TGTGCCAGCAGCTTGGGGGCCACCCAGATAGAGACCCAGTACTTC
CASSLGATQIETQYF
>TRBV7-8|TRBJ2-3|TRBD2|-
TGTGCCAGCAGCTTAGGGGGGGCTAGCGGGTTGACCTCACAGCAGTATTTT
CASSLGGASGLTSQQYF
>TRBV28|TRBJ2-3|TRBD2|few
TGTGCCAGCAGCGATCCTAGCGGGGGGAGCACAGATACGCAGTATTTT
CASSDPSGGSTDTQYF
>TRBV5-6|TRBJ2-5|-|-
TGTGCCAGCAGCTTCCGGGTAACGGAGACCCAGTACTTC
CASSFRVTETQYF
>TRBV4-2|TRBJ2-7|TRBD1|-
TGTGCCAGCAGCCGGGACAGGCAAAGCTCCTACGAGCAGTACTTC
CASSRDRQSSYEQYF